What follows describes a single T cell receptor beta chain. Its antigen remains unidentified. This record comes from a study of cytotoxic CD8 clonotypes in ibrutinib-treated CLL. Study at large: After a median roughly 12 months on treatment (6 to 36), response samples were drawn. Findings of the study overall: The study found baseline clonality above age-matched healthy donors, tracking circulating CD8+ T-cell counts.

TCR beta libraries used around 2 micrograms of genomic DNA from cryopreserved PBMCs. The method was immunoSEQ multiplex PCR; TCRdb's version includes in-frame clones alone and lacks a portion of them. The sample has some 81,000 clones, roughly three quarters seen once; the top ten hold more than 4.5%. J gave up 5 bases and V 2 bases, and 1 base lay outside the gene matches. Germline V gene lookup returns CDR1 MNHEY and CDR2 SVGAGI. The CDR3 totals 14 residues. This sample comprised PBMCs, obtained after 12 months of ibrutinib treatment. The clonotype comes from a human donor with chronic lymphocytic leukemia. The J gene is TRBJ2-3, the V gene TRBV6-5; 10 positions match TRBD2. CDR3 residues: CASSYRLAGDTQYF. In DNA form, the CDR3 reads TGTGCCAGCAGTTACAGACTAGCGGGAGATACGCAGTATTTT.